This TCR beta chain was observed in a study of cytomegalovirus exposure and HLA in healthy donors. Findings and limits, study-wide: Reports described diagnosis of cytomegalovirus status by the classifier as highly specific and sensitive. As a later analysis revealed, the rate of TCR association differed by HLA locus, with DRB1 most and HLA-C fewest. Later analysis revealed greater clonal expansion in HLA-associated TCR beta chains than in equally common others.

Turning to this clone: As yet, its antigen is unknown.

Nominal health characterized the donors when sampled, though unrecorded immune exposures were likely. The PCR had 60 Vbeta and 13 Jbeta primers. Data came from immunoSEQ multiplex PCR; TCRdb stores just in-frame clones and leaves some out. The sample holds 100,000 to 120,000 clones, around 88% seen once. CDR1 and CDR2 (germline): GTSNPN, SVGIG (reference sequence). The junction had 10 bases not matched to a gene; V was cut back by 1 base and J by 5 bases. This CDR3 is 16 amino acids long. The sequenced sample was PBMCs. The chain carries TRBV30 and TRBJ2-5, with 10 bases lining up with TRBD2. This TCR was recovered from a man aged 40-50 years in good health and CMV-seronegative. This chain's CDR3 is CAWSALLAGAGETQYF. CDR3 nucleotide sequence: TGTGCCTGGAGTGCCCTTCTAGCGGGGGCCGGGGAGACCCAGTACTTC.